A single T cell receptor beta chain is shown here with its context. The sample is drawn from a study of blood T cell repertoires in COVID-19. Across the study: From the United States, Italy and Spain came samples of acute and convalescent COVID-19. The cDNA or gDNA used as material had been derived from T cells, B-cell-depleted T cells, or PBMCs.

Authors' processing steps: Estimation of nucleated cell counts was performed using reference gene primer amplification. Clones were read by immunoSEQ multiplex PCR, and TCRdb kept only the in-frame ones, dropping some. The V and J calls and the clone size are those of that table, but D and trimming were determined from the DNA. The table shows over 85,000 clones, with approximately 86% occurring only once. The CDR3 loop spans 13 amino acids. CDR1 is MNHEY, CDR2 SVGAGI, per germline. Trimming removed 4 bases from V and 5 bases from J; junction bases left unmatched: 2. The source is a man between 50 and 59 years old with acute or convalescent COVID-19. The chain couples TRBV6-5 to TRBJ1-1, with 9 bases fitting TRBD1. The specimen sequenced was peripheral blood. The CDR3 sequence: CASSSGTGTEAFF. The CDR3 DNA is TGTGCCAGCAGTTCCGGGACAGGGACTGAAGCTTTCTTT.